Presented here are 12 T cell receptor beta chains from one specimen sequenced in a study of radiation and T cells in renal cell carcinoma. Sequencing was performed with immunoSEQ multiplex PCR; in TCRdb, only in-frame clones are kept and a portion is missing. Among about 150,000 clones, approximately 88% were seen once, and the ten largest hold over 10%. Time point given: blood 2 weeks post-SBRT. The treatment denotes: 15 Gy SBRT to primary tumor, nephrectomy 4 weeks later. This specimen was blood, taken from a patient whose treatment included radiotherapy and nephrectomy. The receptor source for this set is a woman between 50 and 59 years old with renal cell carcinoma.

This chain uses TRBV7-6 with TRBJ1-1; the D gene is possibly TRBD1 (5 bases). In germline, CDR1 is SGHVS, CDR2 FNYEAQ. V lost 5 bases, J lost 11 bases, and 18 bases lay in between. The CDR3 length is 13 residues. In DNA, the CDR3 is TGTGCCAGCAGCCCCTACGGGGGAACTTACGCTTTCTTT. It is translated as CASSPYGGTYAFF.

This clone was observed a handful of times. The chain uses TRBV7-3 and TRBJ2-5; a weak D match, TRBD2 (6 bases). This CDR3 has 15 residues. The V end lost 3 bases, the J end lost 3 bases, and 14 bases lay between the germline ends. Germline CDR1 is SGHTA and CDR2 is FQGTGA. CDR3 in amino acids: CASSFNSGRKETQYF. CDR3 coding DNA: TGTGCCAGCAGCTTCAATAGCGGTAGGAAAGAGACCCAGTACTTC.

The sample holds one count of this clone. V is TRBV2 and J is TRBJ1-2; possible D gene TRBD1, 6 bases. CDR3 size: 16 residues. V shed 6 bases and J shed 2 bases, with 19 bases lying between them. CDR1 and CDR2 from the germline V gene are SNHLY and FYNNEI. The chain's CDR3 is CASRRTVETVNYGYTF. The CDR3 nucleotides are TGTGCCAGCAGGAGGACAGTCGAGACCGTCAACTATGGCTACACCTTC.

The J gene is TRBJ2-3, the V gene TRBV29-1; 8 nucleotides line up with TRBD2. This CDR3 has 14 residues. Germline loops: CDR1 SQVTM, CDR2 ANQGSEA. V was clipped by 0 bases and J by 2 bases; unmatched bases: 1. As DNA, the CDR3 is TGCAGCGTTGAAGAGCGGGGGGTCACAGATACGCAGTATTTT. Residues: CSVEERGVTDTQYF.

CDR3 bases: TGCGCCAGCAGCTTGCCAGGAGCCTACGAGCAGTACTTC. Encoded protein: CASSLPGAYEQYF. The V and J genes are TRBV5-1 and TRBJ2-7; no firm D call. CDR1 and CDR2 (germline): SGHRS, YFSETQ. The CDR3 is made up of 13 amino acids. V gave up 1 base and J gave up 2 bases, with 7 bases separating them.

Details on this clone: Other nucleotide sequences from this sample produce the same CDR3. The chain combines TRBV7-9 with TRBJ1-5, with D unresolved. V gave up 1 base and J gave up 0 bases, with 7 bases separating them. CDR1 is SEHNR and CDR2 is FQNEAQ in the germline V gene (reference sequence). The CDR3 totals 15 residues. The CDR3 DNA is TGTGCCAGCAGCTTAGGGGGATATAGCAATCAGCCCCAGCATTTT. Its protein is CASSLGGYSNQPQHF.

About this clone: The identical CDR3 is also encoded by other nucleotide sequences in the sample. This chain connects TRBV7-3 to TRBJ2-3; TRBD2 agrees at 12 bases. The germline V gene has CDR1 SGHTA and CDR2 FQGTGA. The CDR3 sequence is 16 residues long. Unmatched junction bases numbered 4, after V lost 5 bases and J lost 1 base. Here the CDR3 DNA reads TGTGCCAGCAGCGCGAGACTAGCGGGGGGCACAGATACGCAGTATTTT. Protein: CASSARLAGGTDTQYF.

The sample holds one count of this clone. The V call is TRBV29-1, the J call TRBJ2-1; D is perhaps TRBD2 (5 bases). This CDR3 has 13 amino acids. The V gene lost 7 bases and the J gene lost 6 bases, with 16 bases spanning the gap. Germline assignment: CDR1 SQVTM and CDR2 ANQGSEA. Here the CDR3 reads CSASRSEGNEQFF. CDR3 DNA: TGCAGCGCTTCAAGGAGCGAGGGCAATGAGCAGTTCTTC.

This chain joins TRBV29-1 and TRBJ2-7, with D perhaps TRBD1 (5 bases). Trimming stripped 5 bases from V and 2 bases from J, with 10 bases between. Looked up from germline, CDR1 is SQVTM and CDR2 is ANQGSEA. The CDR3 has 12 residues. Here the CDR3 reads CSVTRQTYEQYF. CDR3 coding DNA: TGCAGCGTTACCAGACAGACCTACGAGCAGTACTTC.

This clone was detected many times. The V and J genes are TRBV4-1 and TRBJ1-3, with D unresolved. Per the germline V gene, CDR1 is MGHRA and CDR2 is YSYEKL. Trimming left V 1 base short and J 7 bases short, with 14 bases between. CDR3 length equals 15 residues. The CDR3 here is CASSQGSFYRNTIYF. In DNA form, the CDR3 reads TGCGCCAGCAGCCAAGGGAGTTTTTATCGGAACACCATATATTTT.

Concerning this clone itself: One end of the junction varies from germline; a read error may be responsible. The chain combines TRBV7-7 with TRBJ2-7, with 10 bases aligning to TRBD1. This CDR3 comprises 15 residues. The germline gives CDR1 SSHAT, CDR2 FNYEAQ (reference sequence). The CDR3 spells CASSLGQGNFYEQYF. CDR3 bases: TGTGCTAGCAGCTTGGGACAGGGGAATTTCTACGAGCAGTACTTC.

V and J are TRBV2 and TRBJ2-5, with a possible D match to TRBD2 (6 bases). V gave up 6 bases and J gave up 5 bases, with 28 bases separating them. This CDR3 spans 18 amino acids. Germline V gene data show CDR1 as SNHLY and CDR2 as FYNNEI. The CDR3 protein is CASSELQPGTGGRETQYF. The CDR3 DNA is TGTGCCAGCAGCGAGCTTCAGCCCGGGACTGGGGGAAGGGAGACCCAGTACTTC.